The 13 T cell receptor beta chains presented below share a single source sample, sequenced in a study of T cells after yellow fever vaccination. TCRdb re-called the 5' RACE reads through MiXCR, storing one row per CDR3 protein. The sample holds tens of thousands of distinct CDR3 sequences, 7.4% seen once. Sequencing was performed on CD8+ T cells sorted from PBMCs, taken 15 days after the yellow fever booster vaccination. The source is a man aged 30 to 39 who received the YFV17D yellow fever vaccine.

There are many counts of this clonotype. The DNA for the CDR3 is TGTGCCAGCAGCGCCATAGCGGGGACCTCTACGAACACCGGGGAGCTGTTTTTT. This gives the protein CASSAIAGTSTNTGELFF. This rearrangement joins TRBV9 to TRBJ2-2; 8 bases line up with TRBD2. This CDR3 spans 18 amino acids. V was pared by 3 bases and J by 0 bases, with 10 bases of the junction left unmatched. Germline V gene data show CDR1 as SGDLS and CDR2 as YYNGEE. Complete variable domain (other parts from reference TRBV9 and TRBJ2-2): DSGVTQTPKHLITATGQRVTLRCSPRSGDLSVYWYQQSLDQGLQFLIQYYNGEERAKGNILERFSAQQFPDLHSELNLSSLELGDSALYFCASSAIAGTSTNTGELFFGEGSRLTVL.

The chain has TRBV6-1 and TRBJ1-1; D unclear. V was clipped by 5 bases and J by 2 bases, with 18 bases between them. CDR3 length equals 16 residues. CDR1 and CDR2 from the germline V gene are MNHNS and SASEGT. DNA of the CDR3: TGTGCCAGCAGTCGGGCCTTAACCACCTCAAACACTGAAGCTTTCTTT. It is translated as CASSRALTTSNTEAFF.

This clonotype was observed many times. The chain has TRBV29-1 and TRBJ2-3, with TRBD2 identical over 10 bases. CDR1 is SQVTM and CDR2 is ANQGSEA in the germline V gene. V lost 2 bases, J lost 6 bases, and 5 bases stayed unmatched. The CDR3 spans 14 residues. For the CDR3, the DNA is TGCAGCGTTGAAACTAGCGGGACCGGCGATACGCAGTATTTT. Translated, it gives CSVETSGTGDTQYF.

This clonotype was found many times. The V call is TRBV12-3 or TRBV12-4, the J call TRBJ2-1; D not resolved. CDR3 length equals 12 residues. Trimming removed 3 bases at V and 4 bases at J, with 4 bases between. CDR3 bases: TGTGCCAGCAGTTTCGCTTACAATGAGCAGTTCTTC. It translates to CASSFAYNEQFF.

This clonotype was seen ten or more times. The chain joins TRBV29-1 to TRBJ2-7; 11 positions match TRBD2. From germline, CDR1 is SQVTM and CDR2 ANQGSEA. CDR3 length: 13 amino acids. V trimming: 4 bases; J trimming: 2 bases; junction bases outside the gene matches: 1. In nucleotides, the CDR3 is TGCAGCGTTGTAGCGGGAGGGCCCTACGAGCAGTACTTC. This codes for CSVVAGGPYEQYF.

This clonotype has ten or more counts. The chain carries TRBV5-5 and TRBJ1-2; 12 bases align to TRBD1. With 4 bases clipped from V and 8 bases from J, the junction kept 6 bases outside the gene matches. The CDR3 contains 14 residues. The germline V gene has CDR1 SGHKS and CDR2 YYEKEE (reference sequence). In nucleotides, the CDR3 is TGTGCCAGCAGCCCGGGACAGGGGGCAGAAGGCTACACCTTC. Residues: CASSPGQGAEGYTF.

This clonotype showed up many times. The chain joins TRBV12-3 or TRBV12-4 to TRBJ2-7; 9 bases match TRBD2. Trimming took 7 bases from V and 0 from J; bases not matched to a gene: 7. CDR3 length: 15 amino acids. The CDR3 bases are TGTGCCAGCAACCTGGCGGGAGGGATCTCCTACGAGCAGTACTTC. Its protein is CASNLAGGISYEQYF.

This clonotype was found many times. The rearrangement joins TRBV27 to TRBJ1-1; unclear D gene. CDR3 length equals 15 residues. The germline gives CDR1 MNHEY, CDR2 SMNVEV (reference sequence). Trimming left V 3 bases short and J 3 bases short, with 14 bases between. CDR3 sequence: CASSFSPSSDTEAFF. CDR3 DNA: TGTGCCAGCAGTTTTTCCCCCTCATCGGACACTGAAGCTTTCTTT.

This clonotype turned up a few times. This chain connects TRBV29-1 to TRBJ1-3; the D gene is possibly TRBD1 (5 bases). Trimming stripped 6 bases from V and 4 bases from J, with 10 bases between. This CDR3 has 12 residues. Germline V gene sequence: CDR1 SQVTM, CDR2 ANQGSEA. For the CDR3, the DNA is TGCAGCGTGCAGGGTGACGGAAACACCATATATTTT. Translated: CSVQGDGNTIYF.

This clonotype was recorded at least ten times. This sequence joins TRBV5-6 and TRBJ2-3, with a possible D match to TRBD2 (5 bases). The CDR3 length is 14 residues. Germline values: CDR1 SGHDT, CDR2 YYEEEE. The V end was cut by 3 bases, the J end by 2 bases, with 10 bases between. The CDR3 sequence: CASSSWGDTDTQYF. CDR3 DNA sequence: TGTGCCAGCAGCTCTTGGGGAGACACAGATACGCAGTATTTT.

Ten or more counts support this clonotype. The rearrangement links TRBV9 to TRBJ2-2; no clear D gene. This CDR3 has 12 amino acids. Germline CDR1 and CDR2: SGDLS and YYNGEE. Between the trimmed V and J ends, which lost 0 bases and 7 bases, there was a span of 4 bases. This chain's CDR3 is CASSVEDGELFF. DNA for the CDR3: TGTGCCAGCAGCGTAGAGGACGGGGAGCTGTTTTTT.

This clonotype was counted at least ten times. The chain employs TRBV2 and TRBJ2-3, with 11 nucleotides matching TRBD2. Germline V CDR1 and CDR2: SNHLY, FYNNEI. The CDR3 totals 16 residues. After removal of 6 bases from V and 4 bases from J, the junction contained 9 bases not matched to a gene. The CDR3 DNA reads as TGTGCCAGCAGACGTTCTAGCGGGAGGCTTTCAGATACGCAGTATTTT. Translation: CASRRSSGRLSDTQYF.

This clonotype has a count of ten or more. The genes are TRBV24-1 and TRBJ2-7; 9 positions match TRBD2. V lost 11 bases to trimming and J lost 5 bases; unmatched junction nucleotides: 12. In germline, CDR1 is KGHDR, CDR2 SFDVKD. The CDR3 totals 14 residues. CDR3 sequence reads: CAKIGTSFSHEQYF. DNA of the CDR3: TGTGCCAAGATCGGGACTAGCTTTTCCCACGAGCAGTACTTC.